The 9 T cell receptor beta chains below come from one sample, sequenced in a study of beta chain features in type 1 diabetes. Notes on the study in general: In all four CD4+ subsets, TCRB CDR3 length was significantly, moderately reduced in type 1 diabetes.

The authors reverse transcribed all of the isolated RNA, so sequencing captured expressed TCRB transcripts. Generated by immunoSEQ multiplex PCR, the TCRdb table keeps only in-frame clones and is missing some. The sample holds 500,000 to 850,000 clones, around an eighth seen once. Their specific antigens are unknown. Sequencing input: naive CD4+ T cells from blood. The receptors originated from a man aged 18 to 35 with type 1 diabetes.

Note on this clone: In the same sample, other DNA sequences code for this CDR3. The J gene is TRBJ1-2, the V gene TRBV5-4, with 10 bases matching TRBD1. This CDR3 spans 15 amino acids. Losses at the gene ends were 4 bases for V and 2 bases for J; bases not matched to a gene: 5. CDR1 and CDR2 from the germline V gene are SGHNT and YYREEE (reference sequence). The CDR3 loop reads CASSLWTGGNYGYTF. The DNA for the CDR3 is TGTGCCAGCAGCCTATGGACAGGGGGAAACTATGGCTACACCTTC.

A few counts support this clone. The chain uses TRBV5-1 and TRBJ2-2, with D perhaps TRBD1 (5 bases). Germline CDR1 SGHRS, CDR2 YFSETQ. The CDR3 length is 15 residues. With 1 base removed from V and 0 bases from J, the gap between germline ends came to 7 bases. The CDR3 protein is CASSLRQPNTGELFF. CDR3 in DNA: TGCGCCAGCAGCTTGCGACAGCCGAACACCGGGGAGCTGTTTTTT.

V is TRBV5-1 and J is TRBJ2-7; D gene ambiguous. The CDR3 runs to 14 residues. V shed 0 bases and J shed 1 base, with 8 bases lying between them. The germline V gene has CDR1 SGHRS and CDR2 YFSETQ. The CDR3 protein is CASSLVSVSYEQYF. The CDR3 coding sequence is TGCGCCAGCAGCTTGGTGTCAGTTTCCTACGAGCAGTACTTC.

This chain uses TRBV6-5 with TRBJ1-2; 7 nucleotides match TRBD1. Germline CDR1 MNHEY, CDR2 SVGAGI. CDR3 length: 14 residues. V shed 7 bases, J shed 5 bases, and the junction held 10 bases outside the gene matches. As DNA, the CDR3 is TGTGCCAGCACACAGTACAGGGGTGGATATGGCTACACCTTC. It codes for CASTQYRGGYGYTF.

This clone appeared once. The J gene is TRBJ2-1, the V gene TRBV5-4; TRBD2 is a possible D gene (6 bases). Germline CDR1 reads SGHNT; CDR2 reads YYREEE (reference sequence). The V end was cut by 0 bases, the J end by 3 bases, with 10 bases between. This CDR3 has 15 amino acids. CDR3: CASSLVWGVYNEQFF. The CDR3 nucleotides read TGTGCCAGCAGCTTGGTTTGGGGGGTCTACAATGAGCAGTTCTTC. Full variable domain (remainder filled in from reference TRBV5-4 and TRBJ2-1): ETGVTQSPTHLIKTRGQQVTLRCSSQSGHNTVSWYQQALGQGPQFIFQYYREEENGRGNFPPRFSGLQFPNYSSELNVNALELDDSALYLCASSLVWGVYNEQFFGPGTRLTVL.

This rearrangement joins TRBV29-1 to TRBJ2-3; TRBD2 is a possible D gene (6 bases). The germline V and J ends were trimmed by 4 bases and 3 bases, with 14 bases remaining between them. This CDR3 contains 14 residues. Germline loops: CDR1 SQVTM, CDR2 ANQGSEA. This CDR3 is CSVVGGAGTDTQYF. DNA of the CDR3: TGCAGCGTTGTCGGAGGGGCGGGTACAGATACGCAGTATTTT.

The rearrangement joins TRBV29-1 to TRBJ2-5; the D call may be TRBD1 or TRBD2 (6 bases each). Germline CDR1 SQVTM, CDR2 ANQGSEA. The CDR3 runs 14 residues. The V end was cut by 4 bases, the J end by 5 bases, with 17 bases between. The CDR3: CSVGAGGLGETQYF. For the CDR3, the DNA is TGCAGCGTTGGGGCCGGGGGCCTCGGGGAGACCCAGTACTTC. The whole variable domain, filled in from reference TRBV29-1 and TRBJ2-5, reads SAVISQKPSRDICQRGTSLTIQCQVDSQVTMMFWYRQQPGQSLTLIATANQGSEATYESGFVIDKFPISRPNLTFSTLTVSNMSPEDSSIYLCSVGAGGLGETQYFGPGTRLLVL.

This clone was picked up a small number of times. The CDR3 is CASSPGQGREKLFF. In nucleotides, the CDR3 is TGTGCCAGCAGCCCCGGACAGGGAAGGGAAAAACTGTTTTTT. This chain connects TRBV7-2 to TRBJ1-4; 8 bases line up with TRBD1. Germline CDR1 and CDR2: SGHTA and FQGNSA. CDR3 length: 14 amino acids. J gave up 8 bases and V 5 bases, and 7 bases lay outside the gene matches.

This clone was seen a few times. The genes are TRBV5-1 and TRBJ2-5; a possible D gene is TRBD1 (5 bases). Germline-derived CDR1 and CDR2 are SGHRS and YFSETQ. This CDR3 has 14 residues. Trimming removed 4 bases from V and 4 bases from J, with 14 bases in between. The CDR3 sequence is CASSPERGRETQYF. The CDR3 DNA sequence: TGCGCCAGCAGCCCCGAAAGGGGAAGAGAGACCCAGTACTTC. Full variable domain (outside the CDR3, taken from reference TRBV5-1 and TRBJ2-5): KAGVTQTPRYLIKTRGQQVTLSCSPISGHRSVSWYQQTPGQGLQFLFEYFSETQRNKGNFPGRFSGRQFSNSRSEMNVSTLELGDSALYLCASSPERGRETQYFGPGTRLLVL.